This T cell receptor (beta chain) was recovered during a study of shared clonotypes between healthy human individuals. The CDR3 spans 14 residues. Unmatched junction bases numbered 11, after V lost 4 bases and J lost 10 bases. CDR1 and CDR2 (germline): SGDLS, YYNGEE. About this clone itself: Antigen: not known.

How the authors handled the data: Because ImmunoSEQ provided only junction sequences with no quality scores, the filtering differed. The repertoire was sequenced with immunoSEQ multiplex PCR; TCRdb's copy has only in-frame clones and lacks some. Clone size and V and J calls were adopted from that table, with D and trimming inferred from the DNA. The data contain 560,000 or so clones, around 96% of them singletons. Study results and limitations: Around 5% of naive CD4 clonotypes were common to several donors.

Naive CD8 cells lacked CD45RO and underwent positive selection for CCR7, leaving out terminally differentiated effector memory CD45RA+ cells. The sequence came from a young woman in good health. The chain uses TRBV9 and TRBJ2-1; 7 bases line up with TRBD2. Sample: naive CD8+ T cells sorted from blood. CDR3: CASSIQRGGGEQFF. CDR3 in DNA: TGTGCCAGCAGCATTCAGCGGGGAGGCGGAGAGCAGTTCTTC. The variable domain in full, with the rest retrieved from reference TRBV9 and TRBJ2-1, is DSGVTQTPKHLITATGQRVTLRCSPRSGDLSVYWYQQSLDQGLQFLIQYYNGEERAKGNILERFSAQQFPDLHSELNLSSLELGDSALYFCASSIQRGGGEQFFGPGTRLTVL.